What follows describes a single T cell receptor beta chain. This entry is derived from a study of T cell repertoires in cytomegalovirus infection. MiXCR, run by TCRdb on the reads, gives a single entry per CDR3 protein. This sample has more than 400,000 distinct CDR3 sequences, with more than 20% found just once. The CDR3 spans 20 residues. Germline lookup yields CDR1 MDHEN and CDR2 SYDVKM. The J segment lost 2 bases and the V segment lost 3 bases, leaving 22 bases of the junction unmatched. Input material: PBMCs. This receptor was obtained from a human donor in good health (CMV status not recorded). Some clones in this sample may be carry-over from other donors' samples. This sequence joins TRBV28 and TRBJ2-7; 7 bases are shared with TRBD2. CDR3 amino acids: CASSFLNEPGLLESTYEQYF. Here the CDR3 DNA reads TGTGCCAGCAGTTTTCTTAATGAACCGGGACTATTGGAGAGTACCTACGAGCAGTACTTC.